This T cell receptor beta chain was profiled in a study of vaccination and CD4 T cells after COVID-19. Study summary: Comprising six males and four females, the convalescent participants counted two Hispanic individuals among them. As their vaccination, participants received two doses of either BNT162b2 or mRNA-1273 vaccine.

TCRdb reprocessed the PCR reads with MiXCR, giving one entry per CDR3 protein. Counted here are roughly 15,000 distinct CDR3 sequences, 66% occurring once; the ten biggest clones make up 1.1%. Per the germline V gene, CDR1 is LNHDA and CDR2 is SQIVND (reference sequence). The CDR3 is made up of 14 amino acids. J was trimmed by 10 bases and V by 5 bases; bases with no gene match: 5. This chain links TRBV19 with TRBJ1-6, with 10 bases aligning to TRBD1. This TCR came from a human donor who had recovered from COVID-19. The input for sequencing was CD4+ T cells from blood, taken after SARS-CoV-2 vaccination. CDR3 in amino acids: CASSEGQGNSPLHF. CDR3 DNA sequence: TGTGCCAGTAGTGAGGGACAGGGGAACTCACCCCTCCACTTT. Drawing the rest from reference TRBV19 and TRBJ1-6, the complete variable domain is DGGITQSPKYLFRKEGQNVTLSCEQNLNHDAMYWYRQDPGQGLRLIYYSQIVNDFQKGDIAEGYSVSREKKESFPLTVTSAQKNPTAFYLCASSEGQGNSPLHFGNGTRLTVT.